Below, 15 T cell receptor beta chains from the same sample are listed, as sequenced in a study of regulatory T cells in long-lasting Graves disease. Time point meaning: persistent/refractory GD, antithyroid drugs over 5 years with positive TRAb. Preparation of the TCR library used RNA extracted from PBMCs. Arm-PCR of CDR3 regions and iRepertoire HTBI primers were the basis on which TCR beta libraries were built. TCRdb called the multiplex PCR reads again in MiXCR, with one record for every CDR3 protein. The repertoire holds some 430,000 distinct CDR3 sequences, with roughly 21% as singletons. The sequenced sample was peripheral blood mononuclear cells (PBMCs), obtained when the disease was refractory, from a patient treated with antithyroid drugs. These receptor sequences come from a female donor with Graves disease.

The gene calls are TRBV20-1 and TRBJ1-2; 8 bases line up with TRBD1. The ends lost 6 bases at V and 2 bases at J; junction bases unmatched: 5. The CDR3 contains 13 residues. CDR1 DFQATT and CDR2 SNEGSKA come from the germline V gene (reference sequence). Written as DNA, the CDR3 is TGCAGTGCGACAGGGGCCTTAAACTATGGCTACACCTTC. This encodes CSATGALNYGYTF.

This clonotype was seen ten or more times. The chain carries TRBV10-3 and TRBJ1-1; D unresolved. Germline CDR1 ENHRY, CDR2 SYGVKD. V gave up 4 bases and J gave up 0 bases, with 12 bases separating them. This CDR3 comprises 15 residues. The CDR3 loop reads CAISGGREMNTEAFF. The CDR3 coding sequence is TGTGCCATCAGTGGTGGTCGAGAAATGAACACTGAAGCTTTCTTT.

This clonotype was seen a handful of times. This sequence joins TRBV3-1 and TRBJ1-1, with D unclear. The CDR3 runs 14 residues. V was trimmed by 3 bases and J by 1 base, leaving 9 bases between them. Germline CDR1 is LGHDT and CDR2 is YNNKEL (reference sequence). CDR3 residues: CASSQFGSNTEAFF. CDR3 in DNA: TGTGCCAGCAGCCAGTTCGGTTCGAACACTGAAGCTTTCTTT.

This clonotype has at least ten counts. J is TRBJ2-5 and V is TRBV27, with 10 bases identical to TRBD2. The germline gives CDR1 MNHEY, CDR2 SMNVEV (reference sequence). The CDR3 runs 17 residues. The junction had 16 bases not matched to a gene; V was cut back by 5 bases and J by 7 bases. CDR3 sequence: CASSLLAGAGGLGTQYF. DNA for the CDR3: TGTGCCAGCAGTCTCCTAGCGGGAGCGGGGGGTCTGGGGACCCAGTACTTC.

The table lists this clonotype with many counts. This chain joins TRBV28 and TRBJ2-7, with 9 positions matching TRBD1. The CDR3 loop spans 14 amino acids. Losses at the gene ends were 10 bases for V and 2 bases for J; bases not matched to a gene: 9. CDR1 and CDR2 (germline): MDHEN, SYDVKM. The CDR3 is CATTWGQGPYEQYF. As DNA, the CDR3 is TGTGCCACCACGTGGGGACAGGGCCCCTACGAGCAGTACTTC.

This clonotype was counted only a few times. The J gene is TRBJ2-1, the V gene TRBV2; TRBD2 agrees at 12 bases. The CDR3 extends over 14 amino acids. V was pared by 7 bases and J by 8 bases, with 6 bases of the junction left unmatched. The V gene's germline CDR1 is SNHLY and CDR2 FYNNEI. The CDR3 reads CASKASGGADEQFF. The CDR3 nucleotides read TGTGCCAGCAAGGCTAGCGGGGGGGCGGATGAGCAGTTCTTC.

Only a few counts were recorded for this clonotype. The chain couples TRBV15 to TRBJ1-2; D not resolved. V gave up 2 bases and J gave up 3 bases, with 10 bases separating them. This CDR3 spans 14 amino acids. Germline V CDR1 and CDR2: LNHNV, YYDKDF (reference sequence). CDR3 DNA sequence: TGTGCCACCAGCAGATCGACGGGAGACTATGGCTACACCTTC. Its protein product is CATSRSTGDYGYTF.

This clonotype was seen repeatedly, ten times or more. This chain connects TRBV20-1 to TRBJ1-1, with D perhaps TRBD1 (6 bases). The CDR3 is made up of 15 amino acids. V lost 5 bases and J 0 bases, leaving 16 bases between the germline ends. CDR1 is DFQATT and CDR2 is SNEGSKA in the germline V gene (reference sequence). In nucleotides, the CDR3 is TGCAGTGCTCCGGGACACTCAAGAATGAACACTGAAGCTTTCTTT. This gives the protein CSAPGHSRMNTEAFF.

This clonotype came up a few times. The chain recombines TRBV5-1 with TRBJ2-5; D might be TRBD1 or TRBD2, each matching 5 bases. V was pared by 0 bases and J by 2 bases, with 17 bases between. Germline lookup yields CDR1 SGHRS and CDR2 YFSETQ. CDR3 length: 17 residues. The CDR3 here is CASSLEVRGRGQETQYF. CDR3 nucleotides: TGCGCCAGCAGCTTGGAAGTTCGGGGAAGGGGACAAGAGACCCAGTACTTC.

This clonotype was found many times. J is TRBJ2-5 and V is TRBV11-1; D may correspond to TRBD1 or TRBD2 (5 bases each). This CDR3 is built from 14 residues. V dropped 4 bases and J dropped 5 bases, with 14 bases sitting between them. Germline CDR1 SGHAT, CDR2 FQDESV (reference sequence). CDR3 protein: CASSSSGAGETQYF. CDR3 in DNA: TGTGCCAGCAGCTCCTCCGGGGCCGGGGAGACCCAGTACTTC.

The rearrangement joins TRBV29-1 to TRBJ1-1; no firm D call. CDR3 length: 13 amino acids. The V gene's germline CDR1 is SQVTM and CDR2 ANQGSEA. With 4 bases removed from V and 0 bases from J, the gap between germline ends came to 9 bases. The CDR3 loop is CSVGGEMNTEAFF. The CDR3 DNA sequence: TGCAGCGTTGGTGGGGAAATGAACACTGAAGCTTTCTTT.

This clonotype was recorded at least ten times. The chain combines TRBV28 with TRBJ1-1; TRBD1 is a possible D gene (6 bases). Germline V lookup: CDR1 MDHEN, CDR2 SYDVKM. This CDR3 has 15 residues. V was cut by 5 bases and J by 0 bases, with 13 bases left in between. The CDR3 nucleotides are TGTGCCAGCAGTCCTTCGGGACACATGAACACTGAAGCTTTCTTT. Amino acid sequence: CASSPSGHMNTEAFF. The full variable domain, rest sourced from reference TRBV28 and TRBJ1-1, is DVKVTQSSRYLVKRTGEKVFLECVQDMDHENMFWYRQDPGLGLRLIYFSYDVKMKEKGDIPEGYSVSREKKERFSLILESASTNQTSMYLCASSPSGHMNTEAFFGQGTRLTVV.

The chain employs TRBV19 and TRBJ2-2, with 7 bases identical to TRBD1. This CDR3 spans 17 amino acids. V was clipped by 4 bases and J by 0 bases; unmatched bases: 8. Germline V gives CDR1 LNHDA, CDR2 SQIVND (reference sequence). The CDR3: CASSRRTGLTNTGELFF. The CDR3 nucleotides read TGTGCCAGTAGTAGAAGGACAGGCCTAACGAACACCGGGGAGCTGTTTTTT.

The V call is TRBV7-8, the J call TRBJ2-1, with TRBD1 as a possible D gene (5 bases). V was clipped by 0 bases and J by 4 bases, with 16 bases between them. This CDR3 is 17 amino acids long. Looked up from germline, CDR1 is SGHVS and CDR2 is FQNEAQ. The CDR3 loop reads CASSLARSGSGYNEQFF. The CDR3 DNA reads TGTGCCAGCAGCTTAGCGCGCTCAGGGTCCGGGTACAATGAGCAGTTCTTC.

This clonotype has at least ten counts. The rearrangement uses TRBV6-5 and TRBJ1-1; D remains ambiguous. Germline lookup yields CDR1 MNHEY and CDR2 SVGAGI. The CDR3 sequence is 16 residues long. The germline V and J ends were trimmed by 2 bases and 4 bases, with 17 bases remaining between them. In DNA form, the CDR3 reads TGTGCCAGCAGTTACCCCGGAGGCGGGCGGACCACTGAAGCTTTCTTT. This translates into CASSYPGGGRTTEAFF.